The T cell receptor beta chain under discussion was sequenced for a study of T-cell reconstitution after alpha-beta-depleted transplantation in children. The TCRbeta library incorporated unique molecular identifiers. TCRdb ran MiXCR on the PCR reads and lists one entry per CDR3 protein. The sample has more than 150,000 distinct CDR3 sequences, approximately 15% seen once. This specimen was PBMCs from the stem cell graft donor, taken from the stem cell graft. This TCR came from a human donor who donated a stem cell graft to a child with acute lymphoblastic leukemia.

The CDR3 loop reads CASSLDSRVNEQYF. In nucleotides, the CDR3 is TGTGCCAGCAGCTTAGATTCCAGGGTGAACGAGCAGTACTTC. The J gene is TRBJ2-7, the V gene TRBV7-9, with D perhaps TRBD1 (5 bases). The CDR3 length is 14 residues. Germline V gene data show CDR1 as SEHNR and CDR2 as FQNEAQ (reference sequence). The V end was cut by 1 base, the J end by 5 bases, with 12 bases between.